Included here is one T cell receptor (beta chain) sequence, with context. Antigen specificity is unknown. The data were obtained in a study of OX40 agonist ivuxolimab in advanced cancers. Study information: The patients received agonistic anti-OX40 (CD134) antibody ivuxolimab. All patients had ivuxolimab intravenously every 2 weeks at 0.01 to 10 mg/kg. General study results and limits: CD4+ T cells averaged fewer expanded clones than CD8+ T cells. Not determined was the antigen specificity of the expanded peripheral T cells.

Clones were read by immunoSEQ multiplex PCR, and TCRdb kept only the in-frame ones, dropping some. The sample has about 110,000 clones; more than 70% are singletons. Germline CDR1 reads SGDLS; CDR2 reads YYNGEE. V was trimmed by 5 bases and J by 8 bases, leaving 28 bases between them. CDR3 length equals 18 residues. Sequencing used CD4+ or CD8+ T cells sorted from blood, obtained in a trial of the OX40 agonist ivuxolimab. The sequence was collected from an adult with an advanced solid tumor such as melanoma, head and neck, liver or kidney cancer. The V and J genes are TRBV9 and TRBJ1-4; D call uncertain. The DNA for the CDR3 is TGTGCCAGCAGTCCGGACCTTCCATCGGGCTCCGCGGGGGAAAAACTGTTTTTT. It translates to CASSPDLPSGSAGEKLFF.